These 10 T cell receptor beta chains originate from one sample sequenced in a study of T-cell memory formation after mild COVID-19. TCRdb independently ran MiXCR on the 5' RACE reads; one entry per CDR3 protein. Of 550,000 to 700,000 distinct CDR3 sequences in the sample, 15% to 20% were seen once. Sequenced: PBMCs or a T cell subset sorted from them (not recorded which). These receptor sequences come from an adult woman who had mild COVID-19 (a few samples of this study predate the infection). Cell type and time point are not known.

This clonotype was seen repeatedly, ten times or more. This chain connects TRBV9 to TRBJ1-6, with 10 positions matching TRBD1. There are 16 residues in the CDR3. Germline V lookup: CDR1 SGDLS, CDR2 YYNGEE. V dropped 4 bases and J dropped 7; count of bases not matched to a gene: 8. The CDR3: CASSPRTGGLNSPLHF. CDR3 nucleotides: TGTGCCAGCAGCCCGCGGACAGGGGGGTTAAATTCACCCCTCCACTTT.

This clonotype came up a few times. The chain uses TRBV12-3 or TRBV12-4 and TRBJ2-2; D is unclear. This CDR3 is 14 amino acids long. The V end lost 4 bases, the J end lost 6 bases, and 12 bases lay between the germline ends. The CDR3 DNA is TGTGCCAGCAGTTCACACATCGCGGCCGGGGAGCTGTTTTTT. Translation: CASSSHIAAGELFF.

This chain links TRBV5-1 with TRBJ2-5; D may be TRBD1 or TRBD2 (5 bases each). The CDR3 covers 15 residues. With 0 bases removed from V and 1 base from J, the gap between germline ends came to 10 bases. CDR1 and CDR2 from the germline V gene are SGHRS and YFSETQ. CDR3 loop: CASSLGAGSQETQYF. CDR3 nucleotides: TGCGCCAGCAGCTTGGGGGCAGGGAGCCAAGAGACCCAGTACTTC.

The CDR3 sequence is CASSVKIPKAGGLYEQFF. In DNA, the CDR3 is TGTGCCAGCAGCGTAAAGATACCCAAGGCGGGGGGGCTCTATGAGCAGTTCTTC. The rearrangement uses TRBV13 and TRBJ2-1; TRBD2 matches 9 bases. Germline trimming cut 5 bases from V and 8 bases from J; bases unmatched to any gene: 19. The CDR3 has 18 residues. Germline CDR1 and CDR2: PRHDT and FYEKMQ (reference sequence).

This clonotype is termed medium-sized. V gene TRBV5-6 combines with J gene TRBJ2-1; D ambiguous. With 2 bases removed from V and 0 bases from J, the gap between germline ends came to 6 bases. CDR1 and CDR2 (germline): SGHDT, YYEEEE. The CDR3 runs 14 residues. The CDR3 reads CASSFDGSYNEQFF. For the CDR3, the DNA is TGTGCCAGCAGCTTCGACGGCTCCTACAATGAGCAGTTCTTC.

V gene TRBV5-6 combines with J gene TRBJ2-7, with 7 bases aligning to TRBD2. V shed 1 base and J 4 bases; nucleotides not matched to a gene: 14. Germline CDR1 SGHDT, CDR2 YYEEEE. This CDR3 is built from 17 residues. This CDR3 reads CASSLFEGAGGIYEQYF. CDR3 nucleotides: TGTGCCAGCAGCTTGTTTGAGGGAGCCGGGGGGATATACGAGCAGTACTTC.

CDR3 DNA: TGTGCCAGCAGTGAAGCCTTCAGTCAGAAAAACGAAAAACTGTTTTTT. This encodes CASSEAFSQKNEKLFF. The chain employs TRBV6-1 and TRBJ1-4, with D unresolved. Germline assignment: CDR1 MNHNS and CDR2 SASEGT. Trimming cost V 0 bases and J 8 bases, with 16 bases left between them. This CDR3 region has 16 residues.

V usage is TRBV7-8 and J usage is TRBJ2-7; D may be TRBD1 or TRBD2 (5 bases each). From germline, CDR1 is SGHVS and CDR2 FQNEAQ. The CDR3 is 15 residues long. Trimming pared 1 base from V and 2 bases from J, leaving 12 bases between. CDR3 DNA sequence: TGTGCCAGCAGCTTAGAGGTGGGGGAACCCTACGAGCAGTACTTC. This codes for CASSLEVGEPYEQYF.

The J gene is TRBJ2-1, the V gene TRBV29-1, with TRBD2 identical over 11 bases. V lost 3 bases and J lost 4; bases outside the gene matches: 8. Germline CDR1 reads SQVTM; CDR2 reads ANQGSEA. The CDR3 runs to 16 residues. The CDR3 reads CSVDSTSGEFYNEQFF. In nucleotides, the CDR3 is TGCAGCGTTGATTCGACTAGCGGGGAATTTTACAATGAGCAGTTCTTC.

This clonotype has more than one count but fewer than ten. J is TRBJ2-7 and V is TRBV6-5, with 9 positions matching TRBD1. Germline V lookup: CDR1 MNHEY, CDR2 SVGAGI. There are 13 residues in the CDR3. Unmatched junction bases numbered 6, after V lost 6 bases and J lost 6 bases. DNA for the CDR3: TGTGCCAGCAGACCCGGGACAGGGTCCGAGCAGTACTTC. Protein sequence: CASRPGTGSEQYF.